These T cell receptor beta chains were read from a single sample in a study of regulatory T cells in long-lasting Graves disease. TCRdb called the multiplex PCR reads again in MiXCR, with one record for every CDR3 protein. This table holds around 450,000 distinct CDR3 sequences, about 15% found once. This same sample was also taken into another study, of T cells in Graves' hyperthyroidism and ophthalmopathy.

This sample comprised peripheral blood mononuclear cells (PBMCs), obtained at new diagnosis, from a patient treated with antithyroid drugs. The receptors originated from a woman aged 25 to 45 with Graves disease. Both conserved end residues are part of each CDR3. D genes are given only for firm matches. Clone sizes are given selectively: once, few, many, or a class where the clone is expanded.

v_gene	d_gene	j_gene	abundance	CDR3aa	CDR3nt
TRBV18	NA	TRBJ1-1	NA	CASSPLGQAGTEAFF	TGTGCCAGCTCACCCCTCGGCCAGGCGGGCACTGAAGCTTTCTTT
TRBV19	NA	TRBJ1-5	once	CASSYSGQNNQPQHF	TGTGCCAGTAGTTACTCTGGACAGAATAATCAGCCCCAGCATTTT
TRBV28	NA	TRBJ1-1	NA	CASREEKNTEAFF	TGTGCCAGCCGGGAGGAAAAGAACACTGAAGCTTTCTTT
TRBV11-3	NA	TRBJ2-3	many	CASTLTDTQYF	TGTGCCAGCACCCTCACAGATACGCAGTATTTT
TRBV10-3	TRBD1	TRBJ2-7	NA	CAISEPGQGAKNEQYF	TGTGCCATCAGTGAGCCGGGACAGGGGGCTAAAAACGAGCAGTACTTC
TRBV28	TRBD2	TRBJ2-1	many	CASRSGGGDGKYNEQFF	TGTGCCAGCAGATCCGGGGGGGGCGACGGTAAATACAATGAGCAGTTCTTC
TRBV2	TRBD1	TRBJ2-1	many	CASSRTGQEQFF	TGTGCCAGCAGTAGGACAGGGCAAGAGCAGTTCTTC
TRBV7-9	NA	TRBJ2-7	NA	CASSTGRGHEQYF	TGTGCCAGCAGCACGGGTCGGGGGCACGAGCAGTACTTC
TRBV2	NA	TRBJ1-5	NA	CASRPAEPQHF	TGTGCCAGCAGACCCGCCGAGCCCCAGCATTTT
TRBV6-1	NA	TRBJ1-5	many	CASIHQLRGSNQPQHF	TGTGCCAGCATTCACCAACTAAGGGGAAGCAATCAGCCCCAGCATTTT
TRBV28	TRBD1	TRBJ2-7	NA	CASSASGTGEYEQYF	TGTGCCAGCAGCGCTTCCGGGACAGGGGAATACGAGCAGTACTTC
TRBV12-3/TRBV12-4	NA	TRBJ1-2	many	CASLRGAYNYGYTF	TGTGCCAGCTTAAGAGGGGCCTATAACTATGGCTACACCTTC
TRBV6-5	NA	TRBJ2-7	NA	CASSYFGNEQYF	TGTGCCAGCAGTTATTTTGGGAACGAGCAGTACTTC
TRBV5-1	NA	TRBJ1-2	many	CASSLGTDVYGYTF	TGCGCCAGCAGCTTGGGGACGGACGTCTATGGCTACACCTTC
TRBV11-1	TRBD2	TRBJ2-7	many	CASSIGTRSYEQYF	TGTGCCAGCAGCATCGGGACTAGATCCTACGAGCAGTACTTC
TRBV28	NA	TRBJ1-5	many	CASKGGGMSNQPQHF	TGTGCCAGCAAGGGTGGGGGGATGAGCAATCAGCCCCAGCATTTT
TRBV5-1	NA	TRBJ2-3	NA	CASRNSQSTDTQYF	TGCGCCAGCAGGAATTCACAAAGCACAGATACGCAGTATTTT